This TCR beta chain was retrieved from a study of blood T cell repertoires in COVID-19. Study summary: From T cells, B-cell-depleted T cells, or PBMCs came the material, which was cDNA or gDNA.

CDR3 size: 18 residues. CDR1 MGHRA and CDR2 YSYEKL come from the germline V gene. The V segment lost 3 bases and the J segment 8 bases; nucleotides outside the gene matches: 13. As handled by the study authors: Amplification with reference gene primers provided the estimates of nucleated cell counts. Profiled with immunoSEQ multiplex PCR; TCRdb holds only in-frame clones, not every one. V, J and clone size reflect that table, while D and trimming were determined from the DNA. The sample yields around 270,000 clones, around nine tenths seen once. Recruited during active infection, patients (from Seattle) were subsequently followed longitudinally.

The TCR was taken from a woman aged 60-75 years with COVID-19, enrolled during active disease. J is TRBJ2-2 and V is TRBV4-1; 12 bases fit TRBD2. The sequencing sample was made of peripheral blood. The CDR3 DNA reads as TGCGCCAGCAGCCAGCCCCCGGGACTAGCGGGCTCAGGAGGGGAGCTGTTTTTT. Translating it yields CASSQPPGLAGSGGELFF.